What follows is one T cell receptor beta chain and its context. This clonotype has only a few counts. Its antigen is not yet known. Base qualities are not provided; no much larger clone lies one nucleotide away. The sample was run on an Illumina HiSeq 2500. TCR beta libraries were prepared by quantitative 5'-RACE with molecular barcodes. Regarding the original processing steps: Disease-linked TCR variants were identified with a new computational method built on a probabilistic model of VDJ rearrangement. TCRdb redid the processing of the public reads, applying fastp at Q25 and MiXCR, and retained in-frame beta chains. Rows merge per CDR3 protein into single entries with the most common DNA and genes. The V and J calls come from TCRdb's annotation, not from the publication. This sample holds about 700,000 distinct CDR3 sequences; around 17% were observed only once. The top ten clones comprise approximately 18% of the sample.

Sequences ENHRY (CDR1) and SYGVKD (CDR2) are obtained from the germline V gene. V lost 3 bases and J lost 6 bases; the stretch between them is 9 bases long. From the cysteine through the phenylalanine, the CDR3 covers 13 amino acids. The CDR3 DNA has 39 bases and is translated from base 1. This entry comes from a study of CD8 T cells in ankylosing spondylitis (dated by TCRdb to between 2016 and 2019). About the study as a whole: The study set out to find disease-linked TCR variants by profiling T cell receptor beta repertoires in ankylosing spondylitis patients and healthy donors. The whole study cohort included 90 to 120 healthy donors and 20 to 30 ankylosing spondylitis patients. Samples of peripheral blood were taken, and for ankylosing spondylitis patients, synovial fluid was collected as well.

Study-wide conclusions, independent of this receptor: Some of the motif variants had been reported before in the synovial fluid and blood of reactive arthritis patients, a finding that suggests common disease-initiation mechanisms. The disease-linked clones were reported as significantly enriched in matched synovial fluid samples from ankylosing spondylitis patients. The disease-linked clones had a CD8+ phenotype and were found at relatively low frequencies in peripheral blood. A TCR beta motif made up of about eight highly homologous amino acid variants appeared to be characteristic of blood from ankylosing spondylitis patients.

This chain joins TRBV10-3 to TRBJ1-5; the D region possibly corresponds to TRBD1 (6 bases align). This receptor was taken from a male donor with ankylosing spondylitis. Sequenced input: blood, either unsorted or a sorted T cell fraction (not recorded which). The bases are TGTGCCATCAGTGATGGGGGGGCTCAGCCCCAGCATTTT. The resulting protein is CAISDGGAQPQHF.